This note documents a single T cell receptor (beta chain) sequence. The data belong to a study of T-cell reconstitution after alpha-beta-depleted transplantation in children. This sample's TCRbeta library carried unique molecular identifier barcodes. TCRdb recomputed calls from the PCR reads with MiXCR, one row per CDR3 protein. The sample lists 200,000 to 250,000 distinct CDR3 sequences; roughly a tenth were seen once. Trimming left V 4 bases short and J 0 bases short, with 19 bases between. The length of the CDR3 is 18 residues. Germline CDR1 is MNHGY and CDR2 is SAAAGT. This sample comprised PBMCs from the stem cell graft donor, obtained from the stem cell graft. This chain links TRBV6-8 with TRBJ1-5; weak D call: TRBD1 (5 bases). The origin of this receptor is a human donor who donated a stem cell graft to a child with acute lymphoblastic leukemia. DNA of the CDR3: TGTGCCAGCAGTTGCCCCGCGGGGGTCTTTTATAGCAATCAGCCCCAGCATTTT. It specifies CASSCPAGVFYSNQPQHF.